This T cell receptor beta chain was recorded in a study of Ad26.COV2.S vaccination and SARS-CoV-2 variants (dated by TCRdb to 2020 to 2022). The study in broad terms: Donors in the vaccine arm were drawn from COV1001, a multicentre, randomized, double-blind, placebo-controlled phase I-IIa trial testing Ad26.COV2.S in healthy adults. TCRbeta repertoire sequencing was used to assess the specificity and breadth of SARS-CoV-2-reactive T cell receptors after Ad26.COV2.S vaccination. Trial participants were randomized into five groups of five, in which low-dose or high-dose Ad26.COV2.S was given once or twice, or placebo was given on both occasions. Blinding of investigators to trial group allocation was maintained during experiments and outcome assessment. Ad26.COV2.S was administered intramuscularly at a dose of 5x10^10 or 1x10^11 viral particles, either as one shot or as two shots given 56 days apart. A total of roughly 32 samples were included in the TCR-sequenced set, comprising about 20 Ad26.COV2.S vaccine recipients, 5 placebo recipients and 8 SARS-CoV-2 convalescent individuals.

This clone has a single count. Its target antigen remains unknown. No base quality information exists; no much larger clone differs at one position. The treatment or condition label for this specimen denotes: around 19 received Ad26.COV2.S at low or high dose, single or two shots; several received placebo; per-sample allocation not given. Repertoires of vaccine and placebo recipients were sequenced from samples taken on day 63 after the first injection. In Cohort 1b, more than 20 adults aged 18-55 years were enrolled at a single site in Boston, USA, between 29 July and 7 August 2020. Ad26.COV2.S was a replication-incompetent adenovirus type 26 vector expressing a prefusion-stabilized SARS-CoV-2 spike protein from the original Wuhan strain. Via the germline V gene, CDR1 is MDHEN and CDR2 SYDVKM. V loses 4 bases of germline sequence and J loses 9 bases, and the interval between the two ends is 4 bases. Its CDR3 holds 11 amino acids, cysteine through phenylalanine. The retained sequence is limited to the CDR3, 33 bases, with the frame set at the first base.

What the research found in general, with its limitations: According to the authors, total T cell responses may have been underestimated by the TCR breadth and depth analyses. The study was not powered for comparison of responses between vaccine doses or regimens. After vaccination, substantial breadth of spike-specific CD8+ and CD4+ T cell responses was reported. Compared with placebo recipients, Ad26.COV2.S recipients showed higher spike-specific TCR breadth (P = 0.0014). Comparable non-spike TCR breadth was observed between vaccine and placebo recipients, consistent with only spike being contained in the vaccine.

The immunoSEQ Assay was the method used to sequence TCRbeta CDR3 regions. After extraction, genomic DNA underwent amplification by bias-controlled multiplex PCR, followed by high-throughput sequencing. In the authors' own workflow: To quantify the absolute abundance of every unique TCRbeta CDR3 region, sequences were collapsed and filtered. T cell fraction was estimated by normalizing TCRbeta template counts to usable DNA, with usable DNA measured through amplification of reference genes found in all nucleated cells. Repertoire TCRs were annotated as SARS-CoV-2-specific when V gene, CDR3 amino acid sequence and J gene were exactly matched to a known reactive TCR set. The reference SARS-CoV-2 TCR set was derived from MIRA and filtered for enrichment in COVID-19-positive ImmuneCODE repertoires, a step that removed public or cross-reactive TCRs. Based on the MIRA antigens, annotated TCRs were further analysed at the level of specific ORF or position within ORF. Breadth was defined as the number of annotated unique rearrangements divided by the total number of unique productive rearrangements, and depth was defined as the summed frequency of the annotated unique rearrangements. TCR breadth was compared between groups using two-sided Wilcoxon rank-sum tests. The table comes from immuneACCESS by way of TCRdb, which keeps in-frame sequences with V and J called. Part of the clones is missing from these tables; in studies checked, under half for an unresolved V gene and the rest for unknown reasons. The V and J calls and the clone size are those of that table, but D and trimming were determined from the DNA. For this sample the table gives roughly 320,000 clones, of which roughly 80% were detected only once. Of the sample, 2% to 2.5% is held by the ten largest clones.

Here the sequenced sample was peripheral blood, taken in a trial of Ad26.COV2.S vaccine versus placebo. This clonotype was sampled from a person between 18 and 59 years old who received the Ad26.COV2.S COVID-19 vaccine or a placebo. The chain joins TRBV28 to TRBJ2-6; too little of a D gene remains to name it. In nucleotide form, the sequence is TGTGCCAGCAGTTCACTCAACGTCCTGACTTTC. This yields the protein CASSSLNVLTF.